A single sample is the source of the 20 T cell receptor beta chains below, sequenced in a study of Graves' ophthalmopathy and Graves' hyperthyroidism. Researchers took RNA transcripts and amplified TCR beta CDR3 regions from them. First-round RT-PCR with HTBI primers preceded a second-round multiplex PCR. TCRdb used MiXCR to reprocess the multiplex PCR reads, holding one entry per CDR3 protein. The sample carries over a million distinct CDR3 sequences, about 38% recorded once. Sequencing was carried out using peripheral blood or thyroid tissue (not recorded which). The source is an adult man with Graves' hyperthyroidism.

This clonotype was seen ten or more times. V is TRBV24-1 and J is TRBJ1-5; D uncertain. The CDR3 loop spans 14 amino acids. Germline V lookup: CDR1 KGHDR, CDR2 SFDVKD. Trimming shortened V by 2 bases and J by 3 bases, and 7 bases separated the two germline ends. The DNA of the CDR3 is TGTGCCACCAGTGATTCCCAATACAATCAGCCCCAGCATTTT. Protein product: CATSDSQYNQPQHF.

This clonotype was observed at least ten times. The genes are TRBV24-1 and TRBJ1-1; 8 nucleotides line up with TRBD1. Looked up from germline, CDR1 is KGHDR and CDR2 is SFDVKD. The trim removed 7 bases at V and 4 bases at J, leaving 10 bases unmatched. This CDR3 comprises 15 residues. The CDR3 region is CATRAPGGAGTEAFF. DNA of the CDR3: TGTGCCACCAGAGCTCCAGGGGGCGCGGGCACTGAAGCTTTCTTT.

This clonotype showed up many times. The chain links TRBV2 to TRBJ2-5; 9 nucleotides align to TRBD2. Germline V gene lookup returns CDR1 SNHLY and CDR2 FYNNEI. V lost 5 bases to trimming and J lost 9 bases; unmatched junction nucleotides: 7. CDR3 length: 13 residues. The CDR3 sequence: CASSTGTSLAQYF. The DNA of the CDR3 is TGTGCCAGCAGTACAGGGACTAGCTTGGCCCAGTACTTC.

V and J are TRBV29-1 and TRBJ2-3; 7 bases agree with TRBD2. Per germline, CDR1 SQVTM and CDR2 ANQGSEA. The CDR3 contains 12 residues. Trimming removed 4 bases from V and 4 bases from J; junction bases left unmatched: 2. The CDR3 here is CSVASGADTQYF. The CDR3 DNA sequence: TGCAGCGTTGCCAGCGGGGCAGATACGCAGTATTTT.

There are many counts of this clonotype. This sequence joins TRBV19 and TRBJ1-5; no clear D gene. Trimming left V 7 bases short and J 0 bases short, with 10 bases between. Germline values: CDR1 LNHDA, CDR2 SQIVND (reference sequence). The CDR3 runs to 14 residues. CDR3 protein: CASIWLYSNQPQHF. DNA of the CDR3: TGTGCCAGTATCTGGCTCTATAGCAATCAGCCCCAGCATTTT.

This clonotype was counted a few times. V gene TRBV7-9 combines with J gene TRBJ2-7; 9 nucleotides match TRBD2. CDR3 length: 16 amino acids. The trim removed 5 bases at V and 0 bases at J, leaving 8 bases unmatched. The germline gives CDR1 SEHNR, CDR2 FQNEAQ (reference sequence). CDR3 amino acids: CASSALAGASSYEQYF. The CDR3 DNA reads TGTGCCAGCAGCGCCTTAGCGGGGGCGTCCTCCTACGAGCAGTACTTC.

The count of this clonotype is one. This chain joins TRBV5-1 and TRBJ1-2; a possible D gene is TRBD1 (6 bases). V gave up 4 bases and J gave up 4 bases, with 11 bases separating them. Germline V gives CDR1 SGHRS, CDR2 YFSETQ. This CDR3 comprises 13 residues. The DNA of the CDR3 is TGCGCCAGCAGCCGAGACAGGCCCTATGGCTACACCTTC. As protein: CASSRDRPYGYTF.

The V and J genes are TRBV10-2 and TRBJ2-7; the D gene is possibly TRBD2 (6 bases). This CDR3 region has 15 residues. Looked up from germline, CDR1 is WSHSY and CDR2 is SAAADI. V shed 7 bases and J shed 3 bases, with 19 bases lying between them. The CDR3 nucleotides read TGCGCCAGCAAATCACCCGGGACTGGAGGCTACGAGCAGTACTTC. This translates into CASKSPGTGGYEQYF.

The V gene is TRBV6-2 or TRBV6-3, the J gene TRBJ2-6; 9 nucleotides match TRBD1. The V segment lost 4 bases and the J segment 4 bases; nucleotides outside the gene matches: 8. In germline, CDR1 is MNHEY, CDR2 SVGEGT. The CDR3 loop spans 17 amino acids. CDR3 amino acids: CASSSGTGFSGANVLTF. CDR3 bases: TGTGCCAGCAGTTCCGGGACAGGGTTTTCCGGGGCCAACGTCCTGACTTTC.

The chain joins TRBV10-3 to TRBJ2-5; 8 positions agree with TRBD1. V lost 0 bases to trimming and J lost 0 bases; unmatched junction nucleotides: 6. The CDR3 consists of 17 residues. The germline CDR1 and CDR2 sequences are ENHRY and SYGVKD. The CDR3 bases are TGTGCCATCAGTGAGTCCAAGACAGGGGAGTACCAAGAGACCCAGTACTTC. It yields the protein CAISESKTGEYQETQYF.

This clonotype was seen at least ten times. Here the CDR3 reads CASSEAWGSLGMQHF. The CDR3 DNA reads as TGTGCCAGCAGTGAAGCCTGGGGGTCGTTAGGTATGCAGCATTTT. The chain is built from TRBV6-1 and TRBJ1-5, with D possibly being TRBD1 (5 bases). Trimming took 0 bases from V and 13 from J, leaving 19 bases between them. The germline V gene has CDR1 MNHNS and CDR2 SASEGT. This CDR3 comprises 15 residues.

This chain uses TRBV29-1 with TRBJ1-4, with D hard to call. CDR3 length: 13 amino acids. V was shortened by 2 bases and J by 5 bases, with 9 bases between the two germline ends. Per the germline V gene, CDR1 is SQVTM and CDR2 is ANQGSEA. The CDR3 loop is CSVETTVNEKLFF. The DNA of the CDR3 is TGCAGCGTTGAAACAACAGTCAATGAAAAACTGTTTTTT.

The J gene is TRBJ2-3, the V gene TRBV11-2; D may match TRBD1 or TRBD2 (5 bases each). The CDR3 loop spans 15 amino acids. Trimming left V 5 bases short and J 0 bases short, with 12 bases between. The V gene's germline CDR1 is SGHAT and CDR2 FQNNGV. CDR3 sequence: CASSPAGGSTDTQYF. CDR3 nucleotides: TGTGCCAGCAGCCCAGCTGGGGGTAGCACAGATACGCAGTATTTT.

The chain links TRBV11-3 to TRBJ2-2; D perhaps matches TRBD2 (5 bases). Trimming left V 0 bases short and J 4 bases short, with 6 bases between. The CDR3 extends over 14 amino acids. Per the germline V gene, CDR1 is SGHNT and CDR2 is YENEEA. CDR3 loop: CASSLDAGTGELFF. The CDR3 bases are TGTGCCAGCAGCTTAGATGCGGGCACCGGGGAGCTGTTTTTT.

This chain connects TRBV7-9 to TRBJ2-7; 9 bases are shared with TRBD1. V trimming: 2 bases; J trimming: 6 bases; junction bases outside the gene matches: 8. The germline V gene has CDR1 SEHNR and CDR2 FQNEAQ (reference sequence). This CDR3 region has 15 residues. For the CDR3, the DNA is TGTGCCAGCAGCTTATTACGGGACAGGGTTGGCGAGCAGTACTTC. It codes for CASSLLRDRVGEQYF.

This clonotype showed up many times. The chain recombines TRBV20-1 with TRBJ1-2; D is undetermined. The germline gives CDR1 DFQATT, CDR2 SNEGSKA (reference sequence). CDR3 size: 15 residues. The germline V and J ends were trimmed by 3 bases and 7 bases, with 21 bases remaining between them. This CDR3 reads CSASALGQPSTGYTF. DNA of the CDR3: TGCAGTGCTAGTGCCCTGGGTCAGCCCTCCACTGGCTACACCTTC.

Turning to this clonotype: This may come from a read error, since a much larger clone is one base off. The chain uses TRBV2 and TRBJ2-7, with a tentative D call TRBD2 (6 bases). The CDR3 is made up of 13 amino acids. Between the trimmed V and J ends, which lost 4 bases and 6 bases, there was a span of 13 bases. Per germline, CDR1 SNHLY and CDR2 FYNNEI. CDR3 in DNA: TGTGCCAGCAGTGGACTAGTAGGCTGCGAGCAGTACTTC. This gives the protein CASSGLVGCEQYF.

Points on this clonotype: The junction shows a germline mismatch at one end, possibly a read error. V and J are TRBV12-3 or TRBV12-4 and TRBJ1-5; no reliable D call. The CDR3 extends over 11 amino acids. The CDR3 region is CASSENQPPHF. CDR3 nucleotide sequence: TGTGCCAGCAGTGAAAATCAGCCCCCGCATTTT.

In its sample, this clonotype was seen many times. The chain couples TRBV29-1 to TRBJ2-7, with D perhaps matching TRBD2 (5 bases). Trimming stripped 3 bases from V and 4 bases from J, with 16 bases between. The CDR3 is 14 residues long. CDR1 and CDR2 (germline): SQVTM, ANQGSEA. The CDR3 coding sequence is TGCAGCGTTGACTCGGGGTTCGGTTATTACGAGCAGTACTTC. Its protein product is CSVDSGFGYYEQYF.

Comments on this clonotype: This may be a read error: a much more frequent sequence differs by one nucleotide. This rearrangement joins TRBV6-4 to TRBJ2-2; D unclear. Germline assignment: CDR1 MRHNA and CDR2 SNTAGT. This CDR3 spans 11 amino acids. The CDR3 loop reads CAISYTSELFF. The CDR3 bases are TGTGCCATCAGTTACACCTCGGAGCTGTTTTTT.